Below, 6 T cell receptor beta chains from the same sample are listed, as sequenced in a study of blood T cell repertoires in COVID-19 (dated by TCRdb to between 2020 and 2021). Libraries came from the immunoSEQ multiplex PCR assay. The clones in this table, taken by TCRdb from immuneACCESS, are in-frame only. Not every clone is retained; where verified, under half of the shortfall comes from an unresolved V gene, and the cause of the rest is unknown. Counted in this sample were 250,000 or so clones; around 87% of them appeared once. The ten largest make up under 9% of the sample. The specimen sequenced was peripheral blood. These receptors originate from a woman aged 70-85 years with active or convalescent COVID-19.

V and J are TRBV19 and TRBJ2-3; 10 nucleotides agree with TRBD1. CDR3 length: 15 amino acids. Germline CDR1 is LNHDA and CDR2 is SQIVND (reference sequence). V trimming: 5 bases; J trimming: 5 bases; junction bases outside the gene matches: 7. This CDR3 reads CASSLGTGAGDTQYF. The CDR3 DNA follows: TGTGCCAGTAGTTTAGGGACAGGGGCAGGAGATACGCAGTATTTT.

This chain connects TRBV19 to TRBJ1-1; D not resolved. The CDR3 contains 11 residues. In germline, CDR1 is LNHDA, CDR2 SQIVND (reference sequence). V lost 8 bases to trimming and J lost 7 bases, with 11 bases between them. CDR3 region: CASGQRLEAFF. DNA of the CDR3: TGTGCCAGTGGTCAGCGGCTTGAAGCTTTCTTT.

The rearrangement uses TRBV5-1 and TRBJ1-2; D gene unclear. Germline CDR1 reads SGHRS; CDR2 reads YFSETQ. Trimming left V 1 base short and J 4 bases short, with 5 bases between. The CDR3 spans 12 residues. CDR3 in DNA: TGCGCCAGCAGCTTGTCCCGCTATGGCTACACCTTC. Translation gives CASSLSRYGYTF.

The rearrangement uses TRBV7-9 and TRBJ1-2; D is undetermined. There are 13 residues in the CDR3. Trimming pared 5 bases from V and 8 bases from J, leaving 15 bases between. The germline V gene has CDR1 SEHNR and CDR2 FQNEAQ (reference sequence). CDR3 protein: CASSLDGMGGYTF. In DNA form, the CDR3 reads TGTGCCAGCAGCCTAGACGGGATGGGAGGCTACACCTTC. The full variable domain, in which reference TRBV7-9 and TRBJ1-2 provide the parts outside the CDR3, is DTGVSQNPRHKITKRGQNVTFRCDPISEHNRLYWYRQTLGQGPEFLTYFQNEAQLEKSRLLSDRFSAERPKGSFSTLEIQRTEQGDSAMYLCASSLDGMGGYTFGSGTRLTVV.

This chain links TRBV5-4 with TRBJ2-7; no reliable D call. The V gene lost 4 bases and the J gene lost 6 bases, with 14 bases spanning the gap. Germline CDR1 is SGHNT and CDR2 is YYREEE (reference sequence). The CDR3 totals 13 residues. CDR3: CASSLTERSEQYF. For the CDR3, the DNA is TGTGCCAGCAGCCTAACCGAAAGGAGCGAGCAGTACTTC.

The rearrangement joins TRBV7-8 to TRBJ1-1; TRBD1 is a possible D gene (6 bases). The ends were cut back, 5 bases at V and 4 bases at J, with 17 bases in the middle. CDR3 size: 15 residues. Germline V gene sequence: CDR1 SGHVS, CDR2 FQNEAQ. The chain's CDR3 is CASSLQGSGGTEAFF. The CDR3 region has the DNA TGTGCCAGCAGCCTCCAGGGGTCGGGTGGCACTGAAGCTTTCTTT.